This T cell receptor beta chain was observed in a study of technical replicates of blood from a few donors. Profiled with immunoSEQ multiplex PCR; TCRdb holds only in-frame clones, not every one. Of around 76,000 clones detected, approximately 96% appear once; the ten largest clones hold 0.2% to 0.25%. The CDR3 contains 14 residues. In germline, CDR1 is SNHLY, CDR2 FYNNEI. Trimming removed 4 bases at V and 0 bases at J, with 7 bases between. This TCR derives from a human donor in good health. The sequencing input was T cells isolated from PBMCs. J is TRBJ1-5 and V is TRBV2; D gene unclear. The CDR3 is CASSGDSSNQPQHF. DNA for the CDR3: TGTGCCAGCAGTGGAGACTCTAGCAATCAGCCCCAGCATTTT.